One T cell receptor beta chain is described in this entry. The antigen remains undetermined. This entry belongs to a study of graft-versus-host responses after intestinal transplantation. TCRdb keeps only in-frame clones here, not all; method: immunoSEQ multiplex PCR. This sample yields over 100,000 clones, of which around 95% are seen a single time; about 3.3% belongs to the top ten. This TCR was sampled from a human donor who received an intestinal transplant. Specimen: unstimulated CD8+ T cells sorted from spleen or lymph node cells, collected before intestinal transplant.

The CDR3 protein is CASSVGDSGATTDTQYF. The CDR3 DNA reads as TGTGCCAGCAGCGTAGGGGATAGCGGGGCGACCACAGATACGCAGTATTTT. V gene TRBV9 combines with J gene TRBJ2-3; 8 bases are shared with TRBD2. The CDR3 runs 17 residues. Germline CDR1 reads SGDLS; CDR2 reads YYNGEE. Germline trimming cut 0 bases from V and 2 bases from J; bases unmatched to any gene: 8. The full variable domain, completed using reference TRBV9 and TRBJ2-3, is DSGVTQTPKHLITATGQRVTLRCSPRSGDLSVYWYQQSLDQGLQFLIQYYNGEERAKGNILERFSAQQFPDLHSELNLSSLELGDSALYFCASSVGDSGATTDTQYFGPGTRLTVL.